A single sample gave rise to the 17 T cell receptor beta chains below, sequenced in a study of CD8 T cells in ankylosing spondylitis. The study's findings and limits: A TCR beta motif made of 7 to 9 highly homologous variants seemed typical of ankylosing spondylitis blood.

Their target antigens are unknown. TCRdb re-called the 5' RACE reads with MiXCR, one entry per CDR3 protein. The sample has a few hundred thousand distinct CDR3 sequences, 8% seen once. The sample comprised blood, either unsorted or a sorted T cell fraction (not recorded which). These receptors all stem from a male donor with ankylosing spondylitis.

This clonotype came up a few times. The genes are TRBV20-1 and TRBJ2-7, with TRBD2 matching 7 bases. After removal of 3 bases from V and 0 bases from J, the junction contained 8 bases not matched to a gene. The CDR3 contains 15 residues. Germline loops: CDR1 DFQATT, CDR2 SNEGSKA (reference sequence). The CDR3, as DNA: TGCAGTGCTAGGGTCCGGACTAGTGGCTCCTACGAGCAGTACTTC. Translation: CSARVRTSGSYEQYF.

The CDR3 here is CASSQELPGDIQYF. The CDR3 DNA is TGCGCCAGCAGCCAAGAACTTCCTGGGGACATTCAGTACTTC. The chain joins TRBV4-1 to TRBJ2-4; D is undetermined. The germline gives CDR1 MGHRA, CDR2 YSYEKL. This CDR3 has 14 amino acids. Trimming shortened V by 0 bases and J by 8 bases, and 11 bases separated the two germline ends.

This clonotype was observed a handful of times. The CDR3, as DNA: TGTGCCAGCAGTCGTTACTCCCCCTCCGTGGGGAGACAAGAGACCCAGTACTTC. Translated, it gives CASSRYSPSVGRQETQYF. This rearrangement joins TRBV28 to TRBJ2-5, with a possible D match to TRBD2 (5 bases). Germline V CDR1 and CDR2: MDHEN, SYDVKM. V gave up 5 bases and J gave up 2 bases, with 24 bases separating them. The length of the CDR3 is 18 residues. Together with reference TRBV28 and TRBJ2-5, the CDR3 gives the full variable domain: DVKVTQSSRYLVKRTGEKVFLECVQDMDHENMFWYRQDPGLGLRLIYFSYDVKMKEKGDIPEGYSVSREKKERFSLILESASTNQTSMYLCASSRYSPSVGRQETQYFGPGTRLLVL.

The chain has TRBV19 and TRBJ1-4, with no clear D. In germline, CDR1 is LNHDA, CDR2 SQIVND (reference sequence). The CDR3 totals 15 residues. Between the trimmed V and J ends, which lost 3 bases and 8 bases, there was a span of 16 bases. This chain's CDR3 is CASSISSVNGEKLFF. The DNA of the CDR3 is TGTGCCAGTAGTATTTCTTCGGTTAACGGCGAAAAACTGTTTTTT.

V gene TRBV27 combines with J gene TRBJ2-2, with a weak D call TRBD2 (7 bases). There are 14 residues in the CDR3. CDR1 is MNHEY and CDR2 is SMNVEV in the germline V gene (reference sequence). V dropped 5 bases and J dropped 6 bases, with 13 bases sitting between them. The CDR3 protein is CASSPRRGPGELFF. The CDR3 DNA follows: TGTGCCAGCAGTCCCAGGCGGGGGCCCGGGGAGCTGTTTTTT.

The sample holds many counts of this clonotype. The chain's CDR3 is CASSLSPGQNNSPLHF. For the CDR3, the DNA is TGTGCCAGCAGCTTATCCCCGGGACAGAATAATTCACCCCTCCACTTT. V usage is TRBV7-2 and J usage is TRBJ1-6, with 7 bases fitting TRBD1. CDR1 is SGHTA, CDR2 FQGNSA, per germline. The junction had 6 bases not matched to a gene; V was cut back by 2 bases and J by 5 bases. This CDR3 is built from 16 residues.

This clonotype was seen a few times. The V call is TRBV7-2, the J call TRBJ1-5; D ambiguous. V was cut by 5 bases and J by 2 bases, with 13 bases left in between. The CDR3 sequence is 15 residues long. Germline-derived CDR1 and CDR2 are SGHTA and FQGNSA. CDR3 sequence reads: CASSRSSGGNQPQHF. DNA of the CDR3: TGTGCCAGCAGCCGATCCTCTGGGGGCAATCAGCCCCAGCATTTT.

A word on this clonotype: One end of the junction fails to match germline, which may point to a read error. This sequence joins TRBV7-9 and TRBJ2-1, with D possibly TRBD2 on 5 matching bases. Germline CDR1 and CDR2: SEHNR and FQNEAQ (reference sequence). The CDR3 sequence is 11 residues long. This chain's CDR3 is CASSLRGSPIF. The CDR3 nucleotides read TGTGCCAGCAGCTTACGAGGGAGCCCGATCTTC.

This rearrangement joins TRBV5-1 to TRBJ2-7; D perhaps matches TRBD1 (5 bases). CDR3 length: 14 residues. The V end lost 3 bases, the J end lost 5 bases, and 15 bases lay between the germline ends. Germline loops: CDR1 SGHRS, CDR2 YFSETQ. CDR3 residues: CASSWGRAEHEQYF. CDR3 DNA: TGCGCCAGCAGCTGGGGCAGAGCCGAGCACGAGCAGTACTTC. Full variable domain (missing parts from reference TRBV5-1 and TRBJ2-7): KAGVTQTPRYLIKTRGQQVTLSCSPISGHRSVSWYQQTPGQGLQFLFEYFSETQRNKGNFPGRFSGRQFSNSRSEMNVSTLELGDSALYLCASSWGRAEHEQYFGPGTRLTVT.

This clonotype occurred many times. The CDR3 sequence is CASSSTGTGTGEQFF. Here the CDR3 DNA reads TGTGCCAGCAGTTCTACCGGGACAGGGACGGGTGAGCAGTTCTTC. The chain couples TRBV27 to TRBJ2-1, with 9 bases that match TRBD1. Germline lookup yields CDR1 MNHEY and CDR2 SMNVEV (reference sequence). This CDR3 spans 15 amino acids. The ends lost 4 bases at V and 9 bases at J; junction bases unmatched: 10.

This clonotype has ten or more counts. The chain has TRBV7-9 and TRBJ1-5; no definite D call. Trimming left V 6 bases short and J 1 base short, with 10 bases between. Looked up from germline, CDR1 is SEHNR and CDR2 is FQNEAQ (reference sequence). The CDR3 runs to 14 residues. CDR3 coding DNA: TGTGCCAGCAGTAGGACCGAAAGCAATCAGCCCCAGCATTTT. Amino acids: CASSRTESNQPQHF. The full variable domain, with the rest looked up from reference TRBV7-9 and TRBJ1-5, is DTGVSQNPRHKITKRGQNVTFRCDPISEHNRLYWYRQTLGQGPEFLTYFQNEAQLEKSRLLSDRFSAERPKGSFSTLEIQRTEQGDSAMYLCASSRTESNQPQHFGDGTRLSIL.

This clonotype was seen at least ten times. The V gene is TRBV2, the J gene TRBJ2-1, with D perhaps matching TRBD1 (5 bases). Germline-derived CDR1 and CDR2 are SNHLY and FYNNEI. Deletions cut 4 bases from V and 4 bases from J, with 11 bases between. This CDR3 has 14 amino acids. As DNA, the CDR3 is TGTGCCAGCAGTGTTCAGGGAAGGTACAATGAGCAGTTCTTC. Amino acids: CASSVQGRYNEQFF.

The V gene is TRBV25-1, the J gene TRBJ2-7, with TRBD1 as a possible D gene (6 bases). In germline, CDR1 is MGHDK, CDR2 SYGVNS. This CDR3 has 14 amino acids. V lost 5 bases, J lost 3 bases, and 14 bases lay in between. The CDR3 region is CASSSGTPNYEQYF. The CDR3 nucleotides read TGTGCCAGCAGTTCCGGGACACCGAACTACGAGCAGTACTTC.

This clonotype was counted a single time. This sequence joins TRBV7-2 and TRBJ2-6; 8 bases map to TRBD1. Unmatched junction bases numbered 4, after V lost 1 base and J lost 2 bases. Germline V gives CDR1 SGHTA, CDR2 FQGNSA. The CDR3 covers 17 residues. CDR3 sequence (DNA): TGTGCCAGCAGCTTAGGACAGGGGAGCCCTGGGGCCAACGTCCTGACTTTC. Translation gives CASSLGQGSPGANVLTF. The complete variable domain, with remaining parts taken from reference TRBV7-2 and TRBJ2-6, reads GAGVSQSPSNKVTEKGKDVELRCDPISGHTALYWYRQSLGQGLEFLIYFQGNSAPDKSGLPSDRFSAERTGGSVSTLTIQRTQQEDSAVYLCASSLGQGSPGANVLTFGAGSRLTVL.

In this sample, this clonotype turned up many times. This chain joins TRBV10-3 and TRBJ2-1; no definite D call. The V end lost 3 bases, the J end lost 3 bases, and 15 bases lay between the germline ends. Germline CDR1 and CDR2: ENHRY and SYGVKD. The CDR3 covers 16 residues. The CDR3 DNA is TGTGCCATCAGTGAAAGAGATACCTTCAGCTACAATGAGCAGTTCTTC. Protein sequence: CAISERDTFSYNEQFF.

The chain couples TRBV11-3 to TRBJ2-6; D not certain. CDR1 is SGHNT, CDR2 YENEEA, per germline. The CDR3 has 15 amino acids. Trimming took 3 bases from V and 0 from J, leaving 6 bases between them. The CDR3 DNA follows: TGTGCCAGCAGCTTTGTCCTCTCTGGGGCCAACGTCCTGACTTTC. It yields the protein CASSFVLSGANVLTF.

The V gene is TRBV29-1, the J gene TRBJ1-6, with 7 bases matching TRBD1. The V segment lost 6 bases and the J segment 10 bases; nucleotides outside the gene matches: 3. Per the germline V gene, CDR1 is SQVTM and CDR2 is ANQGSEA. The CDR3 length is 11 residues. The CDR3 DNA reads TGCAGCGTGGGGACAGACTCACCCCTCCACTTT. Translated, it gives CSVGTDSPLHF.